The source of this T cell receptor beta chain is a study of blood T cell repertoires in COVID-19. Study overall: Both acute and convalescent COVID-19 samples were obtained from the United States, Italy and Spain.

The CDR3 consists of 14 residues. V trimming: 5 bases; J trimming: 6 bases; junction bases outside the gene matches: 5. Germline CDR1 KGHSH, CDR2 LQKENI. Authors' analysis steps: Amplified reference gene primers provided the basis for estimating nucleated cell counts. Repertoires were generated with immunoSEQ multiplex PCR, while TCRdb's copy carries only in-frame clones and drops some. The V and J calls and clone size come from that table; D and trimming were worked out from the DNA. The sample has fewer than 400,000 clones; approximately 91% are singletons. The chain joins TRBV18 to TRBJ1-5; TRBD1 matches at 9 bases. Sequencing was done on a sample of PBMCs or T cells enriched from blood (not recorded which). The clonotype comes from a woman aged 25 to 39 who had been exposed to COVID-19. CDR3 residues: CASSGTGGGQPQHF. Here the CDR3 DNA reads TGTGCCAGCTCAGGAACAGGGGGCGGTCAGCCCCAGCATTTT.